Here is one T cell receptor beta chain with its context. The antigen is unknown. The entry originates in a study of OX40 agonist ivuxolimab in advanced cancers. Whole-study results and caveats: Expansion of clones was among the lowest in partial responders at 0.1-3.0 mg/kg.

Sequencing used immunoSEQ multiplex PCR; TCRdb keeps in-frame clones, though not all of them. This repertoire shows 15,000 or so clones, 60% to 85% found once; its top ten account for around 35%. V dropped 4 bases and J dropped 0 bases, with 10 bases sitting between them. Germline-derived CDR1 and CDR2 are WNHNN and SYGVQD (reference sequence). The CDR3 is 16 residues long. The chain uses TRBV10-1 and TRBJ1-6; D gene uncertain. The clonotype originates from an adult with an advanced solid tumor such as melanoma, head and neck, liver or kidney cancer. This specimen consisted of CD4+ or CD8+ T cells sorted from blood, obtained in a trial of the OX40 agonist ivuxolimab. The CDR3 DNA reads TGCGCCAGCAGTGGGAGTCAAAGCTCCTATAATTCACCCCTCCACTTT. Protein product: CASSGSQSSYNSPLHF.